This entry lists 18 T cell receptor beta chains sequenced from one sample in a study of blood T cell repertoires in COVID-19. This table comes from immunoSEQ multiplex PCR, and its TCRdb copy is limited to in-frame clones, with some not included. The data contain about 280,000 clones, 85% to 90% of them singletons. The sequenced material came from PBMCs or T cells enriched from blood (not recorded which). The receptors here all came from a woman younger than 30 with acute COVID-19.

The V call is TRBV6-5, the J call TRBJ2-3, with 7 bases aligning to TRBD1. V trimming: 4 bases; J trimming: 3 bases; junction bases outside the gene matches: 10. Germline loops: CDR1 MNHEY, CDR2 SVGAGI. The length of the CDR3 is 16 residues. The chain's CDR3 is CASSFEGGTGTDTQYF. CDR3 DNA: TGTGCCAGCAGTTTCGAAGGGGGCACGGGTACAGATACGCAGTATTTT.

The rearrangement links TRBV5-6 to TRBJ2-5; 7 bases agree with TRBD1. V lost 4 bases and J lost 5; bases outside the gene matches: 5. Germline V gene sequence: CDR1 SGHDT, CDR2 YYEEEE. This CDR3 spans 13 amino acids. The CDR3 DNA follows: TGTGCCAGCAGCGATGACAGGGTGGAGACCCAGTACTTC. Translating it yields CASSDDRVETQYF.

This rearrangement joins TRBV7-9 to TRBJ2-1; 12 positions match TRBD2. Per the germline V gene, CDR1 is SEHNR and CDR2 is FQNEAQ (reference sequence). This CDR3 is 19 amino acids long. The junction had 14 bases not matched to a gene; V was cut back by 3 bases and J by 5 bases. The CDR3 nucleotides read TGTGCCAGCAGCTTTGGTCCGACTAGCGGGAGACTCTTTCACAATGAGCAGTTCTTC. This codes for CASSFGPTSGRLFHNEQFF.

The rearrangement uses TRBV9 and TRBJ1-3; D not resolved. V lost 2 bases to trimming and J lost 1 base, with 7 bases between them. This CDR3 region has 14 residues. Germline V gene data show CDR1 as SGDLS and CDR2 as YYNGEE. This CDR3 is CASSVSRSGNTIYF. CDR3 DNA: TGTGCCAGCAGCGTGTCCAGGTCTGGAAACACCATATATTTT.

This chain links TRBV5-6 with TRBJ2-7; TRBD1 matches at 8 bases. The junction had 12 bases not matched to a gene; V was cut back by 4 bases and J by 9 bases. This CDR3 has 14 residues. Germline loops: CDR1 SGHDT, CDR2 YYEEEE. The CDR3 DNA reads as TGTGCCAGCAGCCCCGGGACAGGCTCCCGGGGGCAGTACTTC. Translated, it gives CASSPGTGSRGQYF.

The chain links TRBV9 to TRBJ1-3; D is uncertain. Per germline, CDR1 SGDLS and CDR2 YYNGEE. The CDR3 runs to 14 residues. V shed 0 bases and J shed 2 bases, with 6 bases lying between them. CDR3 DNA: TGTGCCAGCAGCGTAGATCTTGCTGGAAACACCATATATTTT. This sequence encodes CASSVDLAGNTIYF.

The chain employs TRBV14 and TRBJ2-1; TRBD2 is a possible D gene (6 bases). Trimming shortened V by 8 bases and J by 4 bases, and 12 bases separated the two germline ends. Germline values: CDR1 SGHDN, CDR2 FVKESK. The CDR3 totals 13 residues. The CDR3 protein is CASAGRNYNEQFF. In nucleotides, the CDR3 is TGTGCCAGCGCGGGGCGAAATTACAATGAGCAGTTCTTC.

Worth noting for this clone: A much larger clone differs by one base, so this may be a read error. The rearrangement joins TRBV7-9 to TRBJ1-3, with 11 bases that match TRBD1. V lost 1 base, J lost 4 bases, and 3 bases stayed unmatched. From germline, CDR1 is SEHNR and CDR2 FQNEAQ (reference sequence). CDR3 length equals 16 residues. The CDR3 region is CASSLGTGGEGNTIYF. CDR3 nucleotides: TGTGCCAGCAGCTTAGGGACAGGGGGCGAAGGAAACACCATATATTTT.

The chain has TRBV28 and TRBJ1-6; D is undetermined. The V gene's germline CDR1 is MDHEN and CDR2 SYDVKM. V was trimmed by 6 bases and J by 7 bases, leaving 13 bases between them. This CDR3 is 14 amino acids long. The CDR3 protein is CASSLERANSPLHF. CDR3 DNA sequence: TGTGCCAGCAGCCTCGAGAGGGCCAATTCACCCCTCCACTTT.

The J gene is TRBJ1-1, the V gene TRBV28; possible D gene TRBD1, 5 bases. Per germline, CDR1 MDHEN and CDR2 SYDVKM. The CDR3 length is 13 residues. Trimming shortened V by 2 bases and J by 6 bases, and 10 bases separated the two germline ends. Written as DNA, the CDR3 is TGTGCCAGCAGTTTAGGGACTTGGCCTGAAGCTTTCTTT. Translated, it gives CASSLGTWPEAFF.

The chain carries TRBV6-1 and TRBJ2-3, with a tentative D call TRBD2 (5 bases). Deletions cut 6 bases from V and 2 bases from J, with 12 bases between. Germline V CDR1 and CDR2: MNHNS, SASEGT. This CDR3 has 14 residues. The CDR3 DNA follows: TGTGCCAGCAGCCACGAGGGAGCCACAGATACGCAGTATTTT. Translated: CASSHEGATDTQYF.

Here the CDR3 reads CASRGTSGRAEGSYNEQFF. CDR3 coding DNA: TGTGCCAGCAGGGGGACTAGCGGGAGGGCCGAAGGGTCCTACAATGAGCAGTTCTTC. The gene calls are TRBV2 and TRBJ2-1; 16 nucleotides match TRBD2. V was clipped by 6 bases and J by 1 base; unmatched bases: 9. The CDR3 sequence is 19 residues long. Germline V gene lookup returns CDR1 SNHLY and CDR2 FYNNEI. Full variable domain (remainder filled in from reference TRBV2 and TRBJ2-1): EPEVTQTPSHQVTQMGQEVILRCVPISNHLYFYWYRQILGQKVEFLVSFYNNEISEKSEIFDDQFSVERPDGSNFTLKIRSTKLEDSAMYFCASRGTSGRAEGSYNEQFFGPGTRLTVL.

The rearrangement links TRBV28 to TRBJ1-5; D is ambiguous. Trimming stripped 8 bases from V and 0 bases from J, with 11 bases between. The CDR3 spans 14 residues. The germline V gene encodes CDR1 MDHEN and CDR2 SYDVKM. The CDR3 spells CASQSGNSNQPQHF. Here the CDR3 DNA reads TGTGCCAGCCAGTCGGGGAATAGCAATCAGCCCCAGCATTTT.

This clone has a single count. The V and J genes are TRBV5-1 and TRBJ1-1; D is unresolved. Trimming left V 0 bases short and J 10 bases short, with 10 bases between. Germline V lookup: CDR1 SGHRS, CDR2 YFSETQ. This CDR3 comprises 12 residues. CDR3 nucleotide sequence: TGCGCCAGCAGCTTGGACTCGGGAGCAGCTTTCTTT. This encodes CASSLDSGAAFF.

V usage is TRBV13 and J usage is TRBJ1-2; D not resolved. Per germline, CDR1 PRHDT and CDR2 FYEKMQ (reference sequence). CDR3 length equals 15 residues. Trimming stripped 4 bases from V and 5 bases from J, with 17 bases between. In DNA form, the CDR3 reads TGTGCCAGCAGCTCCACGGGGAGGTACGAGTATGGCTACACCTTC. Protein sequence: CASSSTGRYEYGYTF.

CDR3 protein: CASSQSGLAGVEQYF. The CDR3 coding sequence is TGTGCCAGCAGCCAATCGGGACTAGCGGGAGTTGAGCAGTACTTC. This sequence joins TRBV14 and TRBJ2-7; 14 nucleotides agree with TRBD2. V shed 2 bases, J shed 7 bases, and the junction held 4 bases outside the gene matches. The CDR3 sequence is 15 residues long. The germline V gene encodes CDR1 SGHDN and CDR2 FVKESK.

A single count supports this clone. The chain links TRBV29-1 to TRBJ2-5; TRBD2 is a possible D gene (5 bases). Germline CDR1 is SQVTM and CDR2 is ANQGSEA. The CDR3 is 15 amino acids. Trimming shortened V by 1 base and J by 2 bases, and 14 bases separated the two germline ends. CDR3 sequence (DNA): TGCAGCGTTGAAGGGTGGAGTAGCGAACAAGAGACCCAGTACTTC. It translates to CSVEGWSSEQETQYF.

V gene TRBV10-3 combines with J gene TRBJ2-5; 12 bases align to TRBD2. The CDR3 length is 16 residues. With V trimmed by 6 bases and J by 2 bases, 7 bases remained unmatched. Germline V gene data show CDR1 as ENHRY and CDR2 as SYGVKD. The CDR3 protein is CAISPGLAGGQETQYF. CDR3 nucleotides: TGTGCCATCAGCCCCGGGCTAGCGGGAGGGCAAGAGACCCAGTACTTC.